Below are 8 T cell receptor beta chains sequenced from a single sample in a study of early T cells in non-severe SARS-CoV-2 infection. From the 5' RACE reads, TCRdb called clonotypes with MiXCR, one entry per CDR3 protein. The sample includes more than 90,000 distinct CDR3 sequences, more than 9.5% of them seen just once. Sequenced input: whole blood. The receptor source for this set is an adult who was a healthcare worker with PCR-confirmed SARS-CoV-2 infection or an uninfected control (not recorded which).

This clonotype appeared a few times. The V call is TRBV2, the J call TRBJ1-1, with D possibly matching TRBD1 (5 bases). The CDR3 is 13 amino acids. Germline assignment: CDR1 SNHLY and CDR2 FYNNEI. Deletions cut 6 bases from V and 1 base from J, with 9 bases between. The CDR3 nucleotides are TGTGCCAGCAGGGGACTCGAGAACACTGAAGCTTTCTTT. This codes for CASRGLENTEAFF.

Many counts were recorded for this clonotype. Here the CDR3 reads CASSLDRGQRNTIYF. In DNA, the CDR3 is TGTGCCAGCAGCTTAGATCGTGGACAGAGAAACACCATATATTTT. V is TRBV7-8 and J is TRBJ1-3, with D perhaps matching TRBD1 (6 bases). V lost 1 base, J lost 5 bases, and 12 bases lay in between. The CDR3 loop spans 15 amino acids. Germline V gene data show CDR1 as SGHVS and CDR2 as FQNEAQ.

Ten or more counts support this clonotype. The chain uses TRBV6-5 and TRBJ2-7; no reliable D call. CDR1 and CDR2 (germline): MNHEY, SVGAGI. V was pared by 2 bases and J by 6 bases, with 11 bases between. CDR3 length: 13 amino acids. DNA for the CDR3: TGTGCCAGCAGTTACACGGCAATAGGCGAGCAGTACTTC. This gives the protein CASSYTAIGEQYF.

This clonotype was observed at least ten times. J is TRBJ1-2 and V is TRBV28; 9 bases match TRBD1. The CDR3 contains 13 residues. Germline CDR1 and CDR2: MDHEN and SYDVKM. V dropped 5 bases and J dropped 8; count of bases not matched to a gene: 6. Here the CDR3 reads CASSMDRGEGYTF. The CDR3 bases are TGTGCCAGCAGTATGGACAGGGGCGAGGGCTACACCTTC.

The sample holds a few counts of this clonotype. The rearrangement joins TRBV7-6 to TRBJ1-1; D gene ambiguous. The CDR3 sequence is 11 residues long. With 5 bases removed from V and 2 bases from J, the gap between germline ends came to 3 bases. The germline V gene encodes CDR1 SGHVS and CDR2 FNYEAQ. This CDR3 reads CASSDNTEAFF. CDR3 DNA sequence: TGTGCCAGCAGCGACAACACTGAAGCTTTCTTT.

DNA of the CDR3: TGTGCCAGCCGAGGACAGAGGAGCTCCTACGAGCAGTACTTC. It is translated as CASRGQRSSYEQYF. V usage is TRBV27 and J usage is TRBJ2-7; TRBD1 is a possible D gene (6 bases). In germline, CDR1 is MNHEY, CDR2 SMNVEV (reference sequence). V lost 8 bases, J lost 0 bases, and 14 bases lay in between. The CDR3 loop spans 14 amino acids.

In this sample, this clonotype turned up many times. The rearrangement joins TRBV20-1 to TRBJ2-3; D not certain. Germline CDR1 reads DFQATT; CDR2 reads SNEGSKA (reference sequence). With 5 bases removed from V and 2 bases from J, the gap between germline ends came to 14 bases. The CDR3 length is 14 residues. The CDR3 coding sequence is TGCAGTGCTGGGAAACTGGCCTACACAGATACGCAGTATTTT. It is translated as CSAGKLAYTDTQYF.

Only a few counts were recorded for this clonotype. V and J are TRBV4-1 and TRBJ1-5; D perhaps matches TRBD1 (6 bases). The CDR3 spans 15 residues. Germline CDR1 and CDR2: MGHRA and YSYEKL. V shed 1 base and J shed 3 bases, with 10 bases lying between them. The CDR3, as DNA: TGCGCCAGCAGCCAAGGGACAGCCGACAATCAGCCCCAGCATTTT. Amino acids: CASSQGTADNQPQHF.